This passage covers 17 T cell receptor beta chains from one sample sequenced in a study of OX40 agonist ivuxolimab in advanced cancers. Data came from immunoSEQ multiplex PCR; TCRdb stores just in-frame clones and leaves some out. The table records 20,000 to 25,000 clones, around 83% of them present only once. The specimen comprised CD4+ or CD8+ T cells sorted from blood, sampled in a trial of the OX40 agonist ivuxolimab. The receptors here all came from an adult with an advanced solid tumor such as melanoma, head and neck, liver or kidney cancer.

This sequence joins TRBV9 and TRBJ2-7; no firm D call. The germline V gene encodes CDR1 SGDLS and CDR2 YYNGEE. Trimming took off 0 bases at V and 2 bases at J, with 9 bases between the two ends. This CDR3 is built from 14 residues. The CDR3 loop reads CASSVDGNPYEQYF. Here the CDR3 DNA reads TGTGCCAGCAGCGTAGATGGAAACCCCTACGAGCAGTACTTC.

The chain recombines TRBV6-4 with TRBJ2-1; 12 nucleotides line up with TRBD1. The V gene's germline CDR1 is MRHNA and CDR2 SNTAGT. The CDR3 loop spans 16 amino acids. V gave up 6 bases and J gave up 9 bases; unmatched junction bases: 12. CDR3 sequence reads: CASSAGRDRGLGEQFF. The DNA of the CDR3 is TGTGCCAGCAGCGCCGGCCGGGACAGGGGGCTTGGTGAGCAGTTCTTC.

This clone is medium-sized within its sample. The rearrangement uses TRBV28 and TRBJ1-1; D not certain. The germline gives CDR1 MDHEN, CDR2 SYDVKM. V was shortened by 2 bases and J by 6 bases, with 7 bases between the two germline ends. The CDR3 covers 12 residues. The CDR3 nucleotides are TGTGCCAGCAGTTTAGAGTATTCTGAAGCTTTCTTT. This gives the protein CASSLEYSEAFF.

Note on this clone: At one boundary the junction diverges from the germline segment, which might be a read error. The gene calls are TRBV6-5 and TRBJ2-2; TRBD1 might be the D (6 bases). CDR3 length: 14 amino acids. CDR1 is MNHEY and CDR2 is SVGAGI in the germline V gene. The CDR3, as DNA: TGTGCCAGCTGGGACACAGGGACCCACCGGGGAGCTGTTTTT. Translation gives CASWDTGTHRGAVF.

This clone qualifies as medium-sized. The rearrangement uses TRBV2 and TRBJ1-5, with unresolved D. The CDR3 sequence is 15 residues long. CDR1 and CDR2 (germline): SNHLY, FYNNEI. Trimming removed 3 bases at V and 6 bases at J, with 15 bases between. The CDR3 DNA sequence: TGTGCCAGCAGTGAGCAGCAGACCCCAGGTCAGCCCCAGCATTTT. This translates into CASSEQQTPGQPQHF.

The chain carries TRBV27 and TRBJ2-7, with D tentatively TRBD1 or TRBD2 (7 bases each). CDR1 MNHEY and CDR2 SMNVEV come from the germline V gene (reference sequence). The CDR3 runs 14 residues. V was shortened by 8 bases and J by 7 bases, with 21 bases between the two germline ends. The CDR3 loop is CASGSAGQPMEQYF. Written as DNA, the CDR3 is TGTGCCAGCGGCTCAGCGGGACAGCCTATGGAGCAGTACTTC.

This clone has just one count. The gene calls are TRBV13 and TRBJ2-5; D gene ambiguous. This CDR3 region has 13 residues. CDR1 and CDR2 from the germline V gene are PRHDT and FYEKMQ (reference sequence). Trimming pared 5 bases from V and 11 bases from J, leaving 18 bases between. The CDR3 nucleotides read TGTGCCAGCAGCCTTTTGAGACCCCGTGAGCAGTACTTC. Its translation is CASSLLRPREQYF.

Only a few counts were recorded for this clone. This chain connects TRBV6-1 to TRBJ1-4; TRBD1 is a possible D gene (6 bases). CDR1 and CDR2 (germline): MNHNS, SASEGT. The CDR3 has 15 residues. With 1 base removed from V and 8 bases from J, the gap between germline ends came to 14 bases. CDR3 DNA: TGTGCCAGCAGTGAAGTTGGGGGGCAGCCCGAAAAACTGTTTTTT. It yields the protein CASSEVGGQPEKLFF.

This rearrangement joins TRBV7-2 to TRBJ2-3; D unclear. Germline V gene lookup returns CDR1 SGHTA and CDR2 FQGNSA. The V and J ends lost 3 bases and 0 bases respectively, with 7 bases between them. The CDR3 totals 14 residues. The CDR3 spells CASSFLVSTDTQYF. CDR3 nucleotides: TGTGCCAGCAGCTTTTTAGTTAGCACAGATACGCAGTATTTT. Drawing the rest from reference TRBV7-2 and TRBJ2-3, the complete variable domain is GAGVSQSPSNKVTEKGKDVELRCDPISGHTALYWYRQSLGQGLEFLIYFQGNSAPDKSGLPSDRFSAERTGGSVSTLTIQRTQQEDSAVYLCASSFLVSTDTQYFGPGTRLTVL.

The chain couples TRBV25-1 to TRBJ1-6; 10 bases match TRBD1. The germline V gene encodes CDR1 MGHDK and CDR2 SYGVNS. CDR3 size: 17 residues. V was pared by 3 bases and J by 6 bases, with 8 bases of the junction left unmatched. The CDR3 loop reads CASSEGPGQGRNSPLHF. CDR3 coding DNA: TGTGCCAGCAGTGAGGGGCCGGGACAGGGGCGTAATTCACCCCTCCACTTT.

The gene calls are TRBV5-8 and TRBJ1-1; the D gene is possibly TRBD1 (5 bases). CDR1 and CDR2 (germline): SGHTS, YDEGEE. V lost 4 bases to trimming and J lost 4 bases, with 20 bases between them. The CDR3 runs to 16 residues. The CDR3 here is CASSILVGGPLTEAFF. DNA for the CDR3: TGTGCCAGCAGCATCTTGGTTGGGGGTCCACTCACTGAAGCTTTCTTT.

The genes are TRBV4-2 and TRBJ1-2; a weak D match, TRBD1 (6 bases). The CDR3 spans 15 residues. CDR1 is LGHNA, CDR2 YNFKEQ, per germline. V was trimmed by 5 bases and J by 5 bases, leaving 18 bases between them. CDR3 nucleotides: TGTGCCAGCAGCTTGGTGGGGGGCTCCCTGTATGGCTACACCTTC. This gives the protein CASSLVGGSLYGYTF.

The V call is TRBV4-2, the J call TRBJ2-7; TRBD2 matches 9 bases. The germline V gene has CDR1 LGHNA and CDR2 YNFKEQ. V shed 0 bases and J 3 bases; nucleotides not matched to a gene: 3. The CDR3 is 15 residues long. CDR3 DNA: TGTGCCAGCAGCCAAGACGAGACTAGCGGCTACGAGCAGTACTTC. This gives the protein CASSQDETSGYEQYF.

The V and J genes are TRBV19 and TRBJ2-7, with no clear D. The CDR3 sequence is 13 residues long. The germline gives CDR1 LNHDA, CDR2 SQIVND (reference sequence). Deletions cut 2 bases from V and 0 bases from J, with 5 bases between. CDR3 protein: CASSIKISYEQYF. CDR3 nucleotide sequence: TGTGCCAGTAGTATAAAGATCTCCTACGAGCAGTACTTC.

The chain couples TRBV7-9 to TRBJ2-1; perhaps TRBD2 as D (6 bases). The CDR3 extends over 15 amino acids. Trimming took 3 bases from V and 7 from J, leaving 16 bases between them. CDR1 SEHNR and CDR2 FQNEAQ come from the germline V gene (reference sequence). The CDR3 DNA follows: TGTGCCAGCAGCTTGCCAATAGCGGCCTCAAATGAGCAGTTCTTC. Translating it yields CASSLPIAASNEQFF.

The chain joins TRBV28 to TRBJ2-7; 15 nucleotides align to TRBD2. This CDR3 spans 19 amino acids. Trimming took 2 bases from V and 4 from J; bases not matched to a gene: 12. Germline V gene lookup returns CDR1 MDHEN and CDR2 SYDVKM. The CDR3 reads CASSLPKFIGTSGGYEQYF. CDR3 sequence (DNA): TGTGCCAGCAGTTTACCCAAATTTATCGGGACTAGCGGGGGGTACGAGCAGTACTTC.

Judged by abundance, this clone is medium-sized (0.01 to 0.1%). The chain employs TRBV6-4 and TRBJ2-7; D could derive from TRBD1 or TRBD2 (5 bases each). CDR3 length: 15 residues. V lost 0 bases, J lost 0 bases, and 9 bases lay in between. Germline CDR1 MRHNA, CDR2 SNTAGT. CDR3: CASSDSGDGSYEQYF. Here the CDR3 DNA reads TGTGCCAGCAGTGACTCTGGGGACGGCTCCTACGAGCAGTACTTC.